This is a list of T cell receptor beta chains from one sample in a study of blood T cell repertoires in COVID-19. TCRdb's table, derived via immunoSEQ multiplex PCR, lists solely in-frame clones and lacks some. The data hold about 220,000 clones, with 80% to 85% observed a single time. The specimen was peripheral blood. Source of these receptors: a woman in her twenties or thirties who had recovered from COVID-19. The CDR3 runs from the conserved cysteine through the conserved F or W. D genes are given only for firm matches. A row's size may be missing; if present it is once, few, many or a size class.

>TRBD1|14|NA|TRBJ2-1|TRBV7-9
TGTGCCAGCAGCTTAGCGCACAGGGGCTATGAGCAGTTCTTC
CASSLAHRGYEQFF
>TRBD2|16|NA|TRBJ2-7|TRBV27
TGTGCCAGCAGTTTATCCTGGACTAGCGCCGCCTACGAGCAGTACTTC
CASSLSWTSAAYEQYF
>TRBD2|14|NA|TRBJ2-7|TRBV6-5
TGTGCCAGCAGTCGGAGCGGGGGAGTCTACGAGCAGTACTTC
CASSRSGGVYEQYF
>TRBD1|15|NA|TRBJ1-4|TRBV5-1
TGCGCCAGCAGCTTGGCACAGGGGGCAAGGGAAAAACTGTTTTTT
CASSLAQGAREKLFF
>NA|13|few|TRBJ1-1|TRBV18
TGTGCCAGCTCGGTCCAGGAGAACACTGAAGCTTTCTTT
CASSVQENTEAFF
>TRBD1|16|NA|TRBJ1-2|TRBV4-2
TGTGCCAGCAGCCAAGAGGTTGGACAGGGGCGCTATGGCTACACCTTC
CASSQEVGQGRYGYTF
>TRBD2|14|NA|TRBJ2-7|TRBV24-1
TGTGCCCCCACCGGGACTAGCGGAGCCTACGAGCAGTACTTC
CAPTGTSGAYEQYF
>NA|14|NA|TRBJ1-1|TRBV6-5
TGTGCCAGCAGTTATATCCGGGTGAACACTGAAGCTTTCTTT
CASSYIRVNTEAFF
>NA|15|NA|TRBJ2-7|TRBV27
TGTGCCAGCAGAATAGCCCTTGCGGGATTCTACGAGCAGTACTTC
CASRIALAGFYEQYF
>NA|14|NA|TRBJ2-2|TRBV6-6
TGTGCCAGCAGGGCAGCGACGAACACCGGGGAGCTGTTTTTT
CASRAATNTGELFF
>NA|15|NA|TRBJ1-1|TRBV25-1
TGTGCCAGCAGTCCCCCGGGATTCGGGAGCACTGAAGCTTTCTTT
CASSPPGFGSTEAFF
>TRBD2|15|few|TRBJ2-7|TRBV10-3
TGTGCCATCACTCAGACACCGGGACTAGCGGCCGAGCAGTACTTC
CAITQTPGLAAEQYF
>NA|15|NA|TRBJ1-2|TRBV18
TGTGCCAGCTCACCAAGGTCGGGGGACCTTGCGGGCTACACCTTC
CASSPRSGDLAGYTF
>TRBD1|16|NA|TRBJ1-2|TRBV6-4
TGTGCCAGCCGACTTTCAGGGGGCGCATCTAACTATGGCTACACCTTC
CASRLSGGASNYGYTF
>NA|15|NA|TRBJ2-5|TRBV9
TGTGCCAGCAGCGTCATGGAAGGGGTTGGGGAGACCCAGTACTTC
CASSVMEGVGETQYF
>NA|15|NA|TRBJ2-7|TRBV11-2
TGTGCCAGCAGCTTAGATCGGCTAGCGCCCTACGAGCAGTACTTC
CASSLDRLAPYEQYF
>TRBD2|14|NA|TRBJ2-3|TRBV5-1
TGCGCCAGTTTAGCGGGGGTGAGCACAGATACGCAGTATTTT
CASLAGVSTDTQYF
>NA|16|NA|TRBJ1-1|TRBV5-1
TGCGCCAGCAGCCCTGGGGGGGGGAGCCCGAACACTGAAGCTTTCTTT
CASSPGGGSPNTEAFF
>TRBD1|13|NA|TRBJ1-6|TRBV29-1
TGCAGCGTTAAGGCACAGGGGGATTCACCCCTCCACTTT
CSVKAQGDSPLHF
>TRBD2|13|NA|TRBJ2-3|TRBV5-1
TGCGCCAGCAGCGAGGGGACTAGCTCAACGCAGTATTTT
CASSEGTSSTQYF
>NA|13|once|TRBJ2-5|TRBV19
TGTGCCAGTAGTATAGGCAGCCAAGAGACCCAGTACTTC
CASSIGSQETQYF
>TRBD1|13|NA|TRBJ2-1|TRBV9
TGTGCCAGCAGCGGGACAGGGTACGGTGAGCAGTTCTTC
CASSGTGYGEQFF
>TRBD2|16|NA|TRBJ2-7|TRBV30
TGTGCCTGGAGCCCTTCTAAACTAGCGGGGACCTACGAGCAGTACTTC
CAWSPSKLAGTYEQYF
>NA|13|NA|TRBJ1-2|TRBV19
TGTGCCAGTACCCCCGCAGGGAGGGATGGCTACACCTTC
CASTPAGRDGYTF
>NA|16|NA|TRBJ2-6|TRBV27
TGTGCCAGCACTAAGACAGGATTCTCTGGGGCCAACGTCCTGACTTTC
CASTKTGFSGANVLTF
>NA|13|NA|TRBJ1-2|TRBV7-3
TGTGCCAGCAGCTTAAGGAGTTCGGGAGGCTACACCTTC
CASSLRSSGGYTF
>TRBD2|15|NA|TRBJ2-3|TRBV11-3
TGTGCCAGCAGCTTGGGGCGGGAGGTGACAGATACGCAGTATTTT
CASSLGREVTDTQYF
>NA|15|NA|TRBJ1-2|TRBV10-3
TGTGCCATCAGTGAGTCCGGCAGGGAGGACTATGGCTACACCTTC
CAISESGREDYGYTF